This entry lists 15 T cell receptor beta chains sequenced from one sample in a study of blood T cell repertoires in COVID-19. Assay used: immunoSEQ multiplex PCR; TCRdb lists only in-frame clones, some missing. The data show more than 85,000 clones, over 70% seen once. The sequencing input was peripheral blood. The receptors stem from a man aged 60-69 years with acute or convalescent COVID-19.

The chain is built from TRBV2 and TRBJ1-5, with a tentative D call TRBD1 (5 bases). This CDR3 is 14 amino acids long. V was cut by 3 bases and J by 3 bases, with 9 bases left in between. Germline loops: CDR1 SNHLY, CDR2 FYNNEI. CDR3: CASSEPRDNQPQHF. In nucleotides, the CDR3 is TGTGCCAGCAGTGAGCCCAGGGACAATCAGCCCCAGCATTTT.

The gene calls are TRBV6-5 and TRBJ2-1; 12 bases line up with TRBD2. Germline lookup yields CDR1 MNHEY and CDR2 SVGAGI. The J segment lost 4 bases and the V segment lost 6 bases, leaving 1 base of the junction unmatched. The CDR3 covers 14 residues. The CDR3: CASRGLAGYNEQFF. CDR3 coding DNA: TGTGCCAGCAGAGGACTAGCGGGATACAATGAGCAGTTCTTC.

The chain links TRBV19 to TRBJ2-3, with 9 bases aligning to TRBD2. This CDR3 is built from 16 residues. Unmatched junction bases numbered 10, after V lost 7 bases and J lost 2 bases. Germline CDR1 is LNHDA and CDR2 is SQIVND (reference sequence). CDR3 residues: CASTRGASGATDTQYF. CDR3 nucleotide sequence: TGTGCCAGTACCCGAGGGGCTAGCGGGGCCACAGATACGCAGTATTTT.

The chain employs TRBV27 and TRBJ2-7; 8 nucleotides agree with TRBD1. V shed 5 bases, J shed 5 bases, and the junction held 5 bases outside the gene matches. Germline lookup yields CDR1 MNHEY and CDR2 SMNVEV (reference sequence). This CDR3 is built from 13 residues. The DNA of the CDR3 is TGTGCCAGCAGTCAGGGGGCGGCGGACGAGCAGTACTTC. It yields the protein CASSQGAADEQYF.

CDR3 nucleotide sequence: TGTGCCAGCAGTGACGGTACAGGGGGCGGTAAAAGCTACACCTTC. It yields the protein CASSDGTGGGKSYTF. The J gene is TRBJ1-2, the V gene TRBV6-4, with 9 bases fitting TRBD1. The junction had 10 bases not matched to a gene; V was cut back by 2 bases and J by 9 bases. Germline V gives CDR1 MRHNA, CDR2 SNTAGT. The CDR3 loop spans 15 amino acids.

This clone occurred a few times. This chain connects TRBV19 to TRBJ1-2; D gene ambiguous. With 5 bases removed from V and 0 bases from J, the gap between germline ends came to 16 bases. The CDR3 is 16 amino acids. Germline-derived CDR1 and CDR2 are LNHDA and SQIVND (reference sequence). This CDR3 reads CASSPQAASTNYGYTF. The CDR3 DNA reads as TGTGCCAGTAGTCCCCAGGCTGCTTCGACTAACTATGGCTACACCTTC.

The chain recombines TRBV19 with TRBJ1-6; D gene ambiguous. Germline assignment: CDR1 LNHDA and CDR2 SQIVND (reference sequence). The CDR3 runs 15 residues. Between the trimmed V and J ends, which lost 3 bases and 5 bases, there was a span of 11 bases. In nucleotides, the CDR3 is TGTGCCAGTAGTATGCGGGTAGGTGATAATTCACCCCTCCACTTT. It yields the protein CASSMRVGDNSPLHF.

This chain joins TRBV19 and TRBJ1-5, with TRBD1 matching 10 bases. The V and J ends lost 1 base and 6 bases, in that order; junction bases with no gene match: 3. The germline CDR1 and CDR2 sequences are LNHDA and SQIVND (reference sequence). The CDR3 loop spans 15 amino acids. DNA of the CDR3: TGTGCCAGTAGTATAGGACAGGGGGCGAGTCAGCCCCAGCATTTT. The encoded protein is CASSIGQGASQPQHF.

This clone is deemed large. The V call is TRBV2, the J call TRBJ2-1; 7 bases agree with TRBD1. Trimming cost V 3 bases and J 3 bases; bases outside gene matches: 8. The germline V gene has CDR1 SNHLY and CDR2 FYNNEI. The CDR3 has 16 amino acids. CDR3 DNA sequence: TGTGCCAGCAGTGATAAACAGGGGTCTCTCTACAATGAGCAGTTCTTC. Its translation is CASSDKQGSLYNEQFF.

The chain is built from TRBV7-8 and TRBJ1-5, with D perhaps matching TRBD1 (5 bases). The CDR3 covers 21 residues. Germline V gene lookup returns CDR1 SGHVS and CDR2 FQNEAQ. Trimming cost V 8 bases and J 0 bases, with 32 bases left between them. This chain's CDR3 is CASYPGGGMSSRTISNQPQHF. The CDR3, as DNA: TGTGCCAGCTACCCCGGGGGGGGAATGTCCTCCCGAACGATTAGCAATCAGCCCCAGCATTTT. Complete variable domain (other parts from reference TRBV7-8 and TRBJ1-5): GAGVSQSPRYKVAKRGQDVALRCDPISGHVSLFWYQQALGQGPEFLTYFQNEAQLDKSGLPSDRFFAERPEGSVSTLKIQRTQQEDSAVYLCASYPGGGMSSRTISNQPQHFGDGTRLSIL.

The genes are TRBV6-2 or TRBV6-3 and TRBJ2-3; D is perhaps TRBD1 (6 bases). Germline V gene lookup returns CDR1 MNHEY and CDR2 SVGEGT. With 1 base removed from V and 2 bases from J, the gap between germline ends came to 16 bases. CDR3 length: 17 amino acids. The CDR3 DNA reads TGTGCCAGCAGTTACTGGGGGACACCTTTTTCCACAGATACGCAGTATTTT. Its protein is CASSYWGTPFSTDTQYF.

The V and J genes are TRBV7-9 and TRBJ1-2; 7 nucleotides align to TRBD1. The CDR3 is made up of 15 amino acids. V dropped 5 bases and J dropped 0; count of bases not matched to a gene: 6. In germline, CDR1 is SEHNR, CDR2 FQNEAQ (reference sequence). This CDR3 is CASSLGTATNYGYTF. CDR3 in DNA: TGTGCCAGCAGCCTCGGGACAGCCACTAACTATGGCTACACCTTC.

The chain combines TRBV19 with TRBJ1-1, with D hard to call. Trimming left V 4 bases short and J 2 bases short, with 5 bases between. Germline values: CDR1 LNHDA, CDR2 SQIVND (reference sequence). This CDR3 has 12 residues. The CDR3: CASSTPNTEAFF. CDR3 DNA sequence: TGTGCCAGTAGTACCCCTAACACTGAAGCTTTCTTT.

V is TRBV30 and J is TRBJ1-2, with TRBD1 identical over 9 bases. The V gene's germline CDR1 is GTSNPN and CDR2 SVGIG (reference sequence). The CDR3 length is 15 residues. V trimming: 6 bases; J trimming: 7 bases; junction bases outside the gene matches: 15. This CDR3 reads CACPISGTGLGGYTF. The CDR3 nucleotides are TGTGCCTGCCCTATTTCCGGGACAGGGTTGGGTGGCTACACCTTC. The whole variable domain, remainder taken from reference TRBV30 and TRBJ1-2, is SQTIHQWPATLVQPVGSPLSLECTVEGTSNPNLYWYRQAAGRGLQLLFYSVGIGQISSEVPQNLSASRPQDRQFILSSKKLLLSDSGFYLCACPISGTGLGGYTFGSGTRLTVV.

The rearrangement links TRBV5-6 to TRBJ2-7; 9 nucleotides match TRBD2. Trimming took 3 bases from V and 5 from J; bases not matched to a gene: 15. This CDR3 region has 17 residues. Germline V gene data show CDR1 as SGHDT and CDR2 as YYEEEE. The CDR3 coding sequence is TGTGCCAGCAGCTCCTCCTATGAAAGCGGGGGGTTAGACGAGCAGTACTTC. It codes for CASSSSYESGGLDEQYF.